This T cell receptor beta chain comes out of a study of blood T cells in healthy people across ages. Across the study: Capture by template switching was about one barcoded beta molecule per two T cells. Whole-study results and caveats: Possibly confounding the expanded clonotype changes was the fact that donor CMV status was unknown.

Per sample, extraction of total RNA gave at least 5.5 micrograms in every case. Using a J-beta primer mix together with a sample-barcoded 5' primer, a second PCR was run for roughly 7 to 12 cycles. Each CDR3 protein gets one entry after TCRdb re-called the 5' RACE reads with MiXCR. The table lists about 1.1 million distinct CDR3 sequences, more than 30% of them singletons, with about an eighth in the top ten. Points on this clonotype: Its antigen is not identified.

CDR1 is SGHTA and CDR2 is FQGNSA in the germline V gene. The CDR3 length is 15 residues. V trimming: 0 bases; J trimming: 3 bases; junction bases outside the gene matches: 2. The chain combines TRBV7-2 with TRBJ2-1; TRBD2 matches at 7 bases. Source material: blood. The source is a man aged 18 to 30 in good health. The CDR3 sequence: CASSLAAGVYNEQFF. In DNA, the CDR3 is TGTGCCAGCAGCTTAGCGGCGGGGGTCTACAATGAGCAGTTCTTC.